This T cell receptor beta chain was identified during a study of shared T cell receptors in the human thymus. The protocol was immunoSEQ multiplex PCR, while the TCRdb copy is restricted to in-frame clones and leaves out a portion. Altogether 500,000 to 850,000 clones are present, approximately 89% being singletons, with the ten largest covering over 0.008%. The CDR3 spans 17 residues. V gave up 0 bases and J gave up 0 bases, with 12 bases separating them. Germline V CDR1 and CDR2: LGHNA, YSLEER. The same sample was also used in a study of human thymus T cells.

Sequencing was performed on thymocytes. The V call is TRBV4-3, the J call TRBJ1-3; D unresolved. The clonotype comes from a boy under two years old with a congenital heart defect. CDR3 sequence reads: CASSQDEGTISGNTIYF. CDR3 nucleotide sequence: TGCGCCAGCAGCCAAGACGAGGGCACAATCTCTGGAAACACCATATATTTT.